One sample yielded the 16 T cell receptor beta chains listed below, sequenced in a study of blood T cell repertoires in COVID-19. Generated by immunoSEQ multiplex PCR, the TCRdb table keeps only in-frame clones and is missing some. In the table there are around 170,000 clones, about 89% of which are singletons. What was sequenced was peripheral blood. These receptors were collected from a man aged 18 to 29 who had recovered from COVID-19.

This clone was picked up one time. V is TRBV5-4 and J is TRBJ2-1, with 7 bases matching TRBD2. The CDR3 loop spans 13 amino acids. Germline CDR1 and CDR2: SGHNT and YYREEE (reference sequence). Losses at the gene ends were 3 bases for V and 9 bases for J; bases not matched to a gene: 6. The CDR3 region has the DNA TGTGCCAGCAGCTATGGGGGGGAGAGTGAGCAGTTCTTC. It yields the protein CASSYGGESEQFF.

The rearrangement joins TRBV5-8 to TRBJ1-1, with 7 bases fitting TRBD1. The CDR3 length is 15 residues. Germline assignment: CDR1 SGHTS and CDR2 YDEGEE. Unmatched junction bases numbered 13, after V lost 4 bases and J lost 7 bases. The CDR3 region has the DNA TGTGCCAGCAGCCCCCGAGGGGGCGAGGGAGGTGAAGCTTTCTTT. Its protein is CASSPRGGEGGEAFF.

CDR3 amino acids: CASSEDFGQTTYEQYF. The CDR3, as DNA: TGTGCCAGCAGTGAAGATTTCGGACAGACCACCTACGAGCAGTACTTC. The chain recombines TRBV2 with TRBJ2-7; D is possibly TRBD1 (6 bases). V shed 1 base and J shed 2 bases, with 15 bases lying between them. Germline lookup yields CDR1 SNHLY and CDR2 FYNNEI. This CDR3 has 16 residues.

The chain couples TRBV5-1 to TRBJ2-1, with 8 positions matching TRBD2. V was pared by 2 bases and J by 6 bases, with 4 bases of the junction left unmatched. From germline, CDR1 is SGHRS and CDR2 YFSETQ. This CDR3 region has 14 residues. The CDR3 DNA reads as TGCGCCAGCAGCTTCACCAGCGGGAGCAATGAGCAGTTCTTC. Amino acids: CASSFTSGSNEQFF.

The chain employs TRBV4-3 and TRBJ2-2, with TRBD2 matching over 8 bases. The CDR3 is made up of 17 amino acids. The ends lost 2 bases at V and 3 bases at J; junction bases unmatched: 8. CDR1 LGHNA and CDR2 YSLEER come from the germline V gene. The CDR3 nucleotides are TGCGCCAGCAGCCAAACCAGCGGGAGTTTCTACACCGGGGAGCTGTTTTTT. Protein: CASSQTSGSFYTGELFF.

V and J are TRBV27 and TRBJ2-2; 9 nucleotides line up with TRBD1. V trimming: 10 bases; J trimming: 4 bases; junction bases outside the gene matches: 10. The CDR3 extends over 15 amino acids. Germline lookup yields CDR1 MNHEY and CDR2 SMNVEV (reference sequence). CDR3 loop: CATYRQGGSTGELFF. The CDR3 region has the DNA TGTGCCACCTACCGACAGGGGGGGAGCACCGGGGAGCTGTTTTTT.

V and J are TRBV4-3 and TRBJ1-1; D gene ambiguous. Per germline, CDR1 LGHNA and CDR2 YSLEER. The CDR3 contains 15 residues. Trimming pared 0 bases from V and 3 bases from J, leaving 11 bases between. The CDR3, as DNA: TGCGCCAGCAGCCAAGACAGTCCCCTTTACACTGAAGCTTTCTTT. It yields the protein CASSQDSPLYTEAFF.

The genes are TRBV19 and TRBJ2-3; TRBD1 aligns across 7 bases. The CDR3 loop spans 16 amino acids. J gave up 1 base and V 3 bases, and 7 bases lay outside the gene matches. The germline V gene has CDR1 LNHDA and CDR2 SQIVND (reference sequence). CDR3 nucleotide sequence: TGTGCCAGTAGTATTACAGGGGCCGGAGGCACAGATACGCAGTATTTT. Its translation: CASSITGAGGTDTQYF.

The V and J genes are TRBV13 and TRBJ2-1; D not resolved. V was clipped by 0 bases and J by 0 bases, with 12 bases between them. CDR3 length: 17 residues. Looked up from germline, CDR1 is PRHDT and CDR2 is FYEKMQ (reference sequence). This CDR3 is CASSLGLLADSYNEQFF. DNA of the CDR3: TGTGCCAGCAGCTTAGGTCTTTTGGCGGACTCCTACAATGAGCAGTTCTTC.

The rearrangement uses TRBV10-1 and TRBJ2-7; 8 bases fit TRBD2. Trimming cost V 2 bases and J 7 bases; bases outside gene matches: 4. CDR3 size: 13 residues. Germline CDR1 WNHNN, CDR2 SYGVQD (reference sequence). The DNA of the CDR3 is TGCGCCAGCAGTGAGGGGACTAGAAGTGAGCAGTACTTC. Encoded protein: CASSEGTRSEQYF.

This chain uses TRBV27 with TRBJ1-1; D unclear. Germline V lookup: CDR1 MNHEY, CDR2 SMNVEV (reference sequence). Trimming left V 4 bases short and J 0 bases short, with 12 bases between. The CDR3 extends over 15 amino acids. The CDR3 is CASSSQSPVNTEAFF. The CDR3 nucleotides read TGTGCCAGCAGTTCCCAAAGCCCCGTGAACACTGAAGCTTTCTTT.

The rearrangement links TRBV7-6 to TRBJ2-5, with 9 nucleotides matching TRBD2. This CDR3 has 18 amino acids. The ends lost 1 base at V and 5 bases at J; junction bases unmatched: 14. Germline loops: CDR1 SGHVS, CDR2 FNYEAQ. The CDR3 loop is CASSLGGGSGGGKETQYF. The DNA of the CDR3 is TGTGCCAGCAGCTTAGGCGGGGGTAGCGGGGGAGGAAAGGAGACCCAGTACTTC. The full variable domain, completed using reference TRBV7-6 and TRBJ2-5, is GAGVSQSPRYKVTKRGQDVALRCDPISGHVSLYWYRQALGQGPEFLTYFNYEAQQDKSGLPNDRFSAERPEGSISTLTIQRTEQRDSAMYRCASSLGGGSGGGKETQYFGPGTRLLVL.

This clone was seen a handful of times. This sequence joins TRBV30 and TRBJ2-5, with 15 nucleotides matching TRBD2. This CDR3 is 15 amino acids long. Germline lookup yields CDR1 GTSNPN and CDR2 SVGIG (reference sequence). J gave up 4 bases and V 3 bases, and 3 bases lay outside the gene matches. The CDR3 DNA reads as TGTGCCTGGAGCCCGGGACTAGCGGGAGGAGAGACCCAGTACTTC. Translating gives CAWSPGLAGGETQYF.

The V and J genes are TRBV30 and TRBJ1-5; D is undetermined. Germline CDR1 is GTSNPN and CDR2 is SVGIG (reference sequence). CDR3 size: 13 residues. V was cut by 6 bases and J by 1 base, with 10 bases left in between. The CDR3, as DNA: TGTGCCTGTGGAGGAGGGAGCAATCAGCCCCAGCATTTT. This translates into CACGGGSNQPQHF.

The gene calls are TRBV28 and TRBJ2-3; maybe TRBD2 (5 bases). The CDR3 totals 12 residues. V was trimmed by 10 bases and J by 0 bases, leaving 8 bases between them. The germline V gene encodes CDR1 MDHEN and CDR2 SYDVKM. In nucleotides, the CDR3 is TGTGCCACCGGGGAGAGCACAGATACGCAGTATTTT. It encodes CATGESTDTQYF.

The chain is built from TRBV5-4 and TRBJ2-3; D is perhaps TRBD2 (5 bases). Between the trimmed V and J ends, which lost 2 bases and 0 bases, there was a span of 13 bases. The CDR3 loop spans 16 amino acids. CDR1 is SGHNT and CDR2 is YYREEE in the germline V gene (reference sequence). In DNA, the CDR3 is TGTGCCAGCAGCTTTAGGCGGGTTGGGAGCACAGATACGCAGTATTTT. This gives the protein CASSFRRVGSTDTQYF.